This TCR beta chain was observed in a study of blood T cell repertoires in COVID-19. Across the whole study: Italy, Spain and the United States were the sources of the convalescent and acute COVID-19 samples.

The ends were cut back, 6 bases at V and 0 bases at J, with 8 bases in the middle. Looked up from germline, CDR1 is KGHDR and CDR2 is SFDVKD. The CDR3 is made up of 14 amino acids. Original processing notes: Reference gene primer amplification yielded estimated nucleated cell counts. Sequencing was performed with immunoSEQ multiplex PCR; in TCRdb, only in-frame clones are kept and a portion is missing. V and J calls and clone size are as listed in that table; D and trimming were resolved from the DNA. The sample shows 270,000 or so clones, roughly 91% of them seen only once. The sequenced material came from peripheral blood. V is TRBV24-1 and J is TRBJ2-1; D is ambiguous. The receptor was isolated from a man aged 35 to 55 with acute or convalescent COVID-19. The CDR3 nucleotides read TGTGCCACCAGTCCCAGCGTCTCCTACAATGAGCAGTTCTTC. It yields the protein CATSPSVSYNEQFF.